The 4 T cell receptor beta chains reported below all come from one sample, sequenced in a study of T cells in Graves' hyperthyroidism and ophthalmopathy. Authors of the study amplified TCR beta CDR3 regions from RNA transcripts. RT-PCR in the first round (using the HTBI primer set) targeted the TCR CDR3. Each CDR3 protein gets one entry after TCRdb re-called the multiplex PCR reads with MiXCR. The table lists about 300,000 distinct CDR3 sequences, approximately 18% of them singletons. The specimen sequenced was blood. The origin of the receptors is a man aged 50-60 years with Graves' ophthalmopathy.

This clonotype has just a few counts. The CDR3 protein is CASTNRGRPDGYTF. CDR3 bases: TGTGCCAGCACGAACAGGGGGCGCCCCGATGGCTACACCTTC. The chain is built from TRBV12-3 or TRBV12-4 and TRBJ1-2; 9 bases fit TRBD1. V lost 7 bases, J lost 6 bases, and 9 bases stayed unmatched. The CDR3 is made up of 14 amino acids.

The table lists this clonotype with many counts. The chain is built from TRBV29-1 and TRBJ2-3; 9 bases are shared with TRBD1. J lost 1 base, V lost 0 bases, and 8 bases had no gene match. CDR1 and CDR2 (germline): SQVTM, ANQGSEA. This CDR3 has 17 amino acids. CDR3 sequence (DNA): TGCAGCGTTGAAGATCCAAAGGGACAGGGTGGCACAGATACGCAGTATTTT. Translating it yields CSVEDPKGQGGTDTQYF.

This clonotype has more than one count but fewer than ten. The chain employs TRBV4-1 and TRBJ2-2, with D maybe TRBD1 (5 bases). The V end was cut by 3 bases, the J end by 4 bases, with 15 bases between. The CDR3 extends over 16 amino acids. Germline assignment: CDR1 MGHRA and CDR2 YSYEKL. The CDR3 loop is CASSHPIQGVTGELFF. In DNA form, the CDR3 reads TGCGCCAGCAGCCATCCCATCCAGGGTGTCACCGGGGAGCTGTTTTTT.

The chain combines TRBV14 with TRBJ2-1; D perhaps matches TRBD1 (6 bases). V lost 4 bases, J lost 2 bases, and 18 bases lay in between. CDR1 is SGHDN and CDR2 is FVKESK in the germline V gene. There are 17 residues in the CDR3. For the CDR3, the DNA is TGTGCCAGCAGCCCGTCGGTCGGGACATTAACCTACAATGAGCAGTTCTTC. It translates to CASSPSVGTLTYNEQFF.